The 9 T cell receptor beta chains in this list originate from one sample, sequenced in a study of CD8 T cells in Susac syndrome (dated by TCRdb to between 2018 and 2021). Receptor libraries were prepared by the immunoSEQ multiplex PCR assay. RNA was extracted using the RNeasy kit, and roughly 0.5 to 1 ug of the RNA was reverse transcribed with random hexamers. Through fastp at Q25 and MiXCR, TCRdb rebuilt clones from the public reads, retaining in-frame beta chains. Every distinct CDR3 protein forms one entry, paired with its most common genes and DNA. The sample records under 150,000 distinct CDR3 sequences, 90% to 95% of which are singletons. Less than 0.15% of the sample is in the top ten clones. Sequenced input: CD4+ T cells from PBMCs. The source is a human donor with multiple sclerosis.

The CDR3 bases are TGTGCCATCAGTGAGTCGGTTAGGGGTGAGCAGTTCTTC. This codes for CAISESVRGEQFF. The V and J genes are TRBV10-3 and TRBJ2-1, with D possibly matching TRBD1 (5 bases). Germline V lookup: CDR1 ENHRY, CDR2 SYGVKD. The CDR3 loop spans 13 amino acids. Trimming left V 0 bases short and J 9 bases short, with 9 bases between.

The gene calls are TRBV12-3 or TRBV12-4 and TRBJ2-3; possible D gene TRBD2, 5 bases. V lost 5 bases and J lost 2, with 11 bases in between. The CDR3 consists of 14 residues. The CDR3: CASSGWGDTDTQYF. The CDR3 nucleotides are TGTGCCAGCAGTGGTTGGGGAGACACAGATACGCAGTATTTT.

The genes are TRBV5-6 and TRBJ1-4; D not certain. CDR1 and CDR2 from the germline V gene are SGHDT and YYEEEE. This CDR3 has 14 amino acids. V lost 2 bases, J lost 11 bases, and 16 bases lay in between. CDR3 protein: CASSFPGSGSKLFF. The CDR3 DNA follows: TGTGCCAGCAGCTTCCCTGGTTCGGGCTCTAAACTGTTTTTT.

The CDR3 region is CASSPRGGGSYNEQFF. The CDR3 DNA reads as TGTGCCAGCAGCCCCCGCGGCGGGGGCTCCTACAATGAGCAGTTCTTC. The chain employs TRBV7-7 and TRBJ2-1; 7 bases match TRBD2. CDR1 and CDR2 from the germline V gene are SSHAT and FNYEAQ (reference sequence). CDR3 size: 16 residues. Trimming cost V 5 bases and J 0 bases; bases outside gene matches: 7.

The gene calls are TRBV6-2 or TRBV6-3 and TRBJ2-2; maybe TRBD2 (6 bases). From germline, CDR1 is MNHEY and CDR2 SVGEGT. The V and J ends lost 4 bases and 4 bases respectively, with 7 bases between them. CDR3 length: 13 residues. The CDR3 DNA follows: TGTGCCAGCAGTTGGAGGGGCACCGGGGAGCTGTTTTTT. Translated: CASSWRGTGELFF.

The chain links TRBV7-9 to TRBJ2-2, with 13 bases matching TRBD2. The CDR3 contains 19 residues. Germline V gene lookup returns CDR1 SEHNR and CDR2 FQNEAQ (reference sequence). The V and J ends lost 5 bases and 1 base, in that order; junction bases with no gene match: 10. CDR3 protein: CASSRTGTSGTVNTGELFF. The CDR3 coding sequence is TGTGCCAGCAGCCGTACCGGGACTAGCGGGACTGTGAACACCGGGGAGCTGTTTTTT.

V is TRBV30 and J is TRBJ1-1; unclear D gene. The CDR3 sequence is 11 residues long. In germline, CDR1 is GTSNPN, CDR2 SVGIG (reference sequence). V was clipped by 5 bases and J by 1 base, with 5 bases between them. The CDR3 DNA follows: TGTGCCTGGCAACCGAACACTGAAGCTTTCTTT. Its translation: CAWQPNTEAFF.

This rearrangement joins TRBV7-9 to TRBJ1-6, with unresolved D. With 5 bases removed from V and 14 bases from J, the gap between germline ends came to 10 bases. CDR1 is SEHNR, CDR2 FQNEAQ, per germline (reference sequence). The CDR3 length is 11 residues. The CDR3 protein is CASSLNWSLHF. The DNA for the CDR3 is TGTGCCAGCAGCCTCAATTGGTCCCTCCACTTT.

The J gene is TRBJ1-2, the V gene TRBV12-3 or TRBV12-4, with TRBD1 matching over 7 bases. V lost 5 bases to trimming and J lost 7 bases; unmatched junction nucleotides: 10. The CDR3 is 14 amino acids. CDR3 DNA sequence: TGTGCCAGCAGTGCGAGACAGGGTAGCGCTGGCTACACCTTC. It encodes CASSARQGSAGYTF.